This is a list of T cell receptor beta chains from one sample in a study of breast tumors, draining lymph nodes, adjacent tissues. TCRdb ran MiXCR on the multiplex PCR reads and lists one entry per CDR3 protein. Of more than 85,000 distinct CDR3 sequences in the sample, 21% are singletons; the top ten hold roughly 1.2%. The source material was axillary lymph node tissue. The receptors stem from a female donor with breast cancer. Some clones in this sample may be carry-over from other donors' samples. Each CDR3 is given with its conserved first and last residue. The D gene is left open where the match is weak. Size is stated for part of the rows, as once, few or many counts, or as a class when the clone is expanded.

TRBJ2-7	.	TRBV29-1	many	12	TGCAGCGTTGAAGGCAGTGGGTACGAGCAGTACTTC	CSVEGSGYEQYF
TRBJ2-7	.	TRBV5-1	many	13	TGCGCCAGCAGCTTGGGGACCAACTACGAGCAGTACTTC	CASSLGTNYEQYF
TRBJ1-1	.	TRBV7-6	.	15	TGTGCCAGCAGCTTAGATGAGCCGGCAGGGAGTGAAGCTTTCTTT	CASSLDEPAGSEAFF
TRBJ2-1	TRBD2	TRBV10-3	many	13	TGTGCCATTATGAGCCGACCGGGGGGGGAGCAGTTCTTC	CAIMSRPGGEQFF
TRBJ1-1	.	TRBV5-1	.	12	TGCGCCAGCAGCCTGGACAAGAGTAAAGCTTTCTTT	CASSLDKSKAFF
TRBJ2-1	.	TRBV6-6	many	16	TGTGCCAGCAGTTTCTCGACTAGAAGGGACTACAATGAGCAGTTCTTC	CASSFSTRRDYNEQFF
TRBJ2-1	.	TRBV3-1	.	15	TGTGCCAGCAGCCAAGGGGCACTCTCCTACAATGAGCAGTTCTTC	CASSQGALSYNEQFF
TRBJ1-2	.	TRBV27	few	13	TGTGCCAGCCGCGAAGTTGCAGGGTATGGCTACACCTTC	CASREVAGYGYTF
TRBJ2-7	TRBD1	TRBV4-1	many	16	TGCGCCAGCAGCCACCTACCGGGACAGGGGGCCGACGAGCAGTACTTC	CASSHLPGQGADEQYF
TRBJ2-1	TRBD2	TRBV13	few	20	TGTGCCAGCAGCTTAGGCCTGACGATGGGACTAGTTCGCTCCTACAATGAGCAGTTCTTC	CASSLGLTMGLVRSYNEQFF
TRBJ2-1	TRBD2	TRBV28	few	17	TGTGCCAGCAGTTTCCAATCGGGACTAGCGGGAGTGTATGAGCAGTTCTTC	CASSFQSGLAGVYEQFF
TRBJ1-5	.	TRBV6-2/TRBV6-3	many	16	TGTGCCAGCAGTTACTCATCGACACTTAGCAATCAGCCCCAGCATTTT	CASSYSSTLSNQPQHF
TRBJ1-2	TRBD1	TRBV20-1	many	14	TGCAGTGCTAGAGATGAACAGGGGTTGGGTGGCTACACCTTC	CSARDEQGLGGYTF
TRBJ2-1	.	TRBV6-1	many	15	TGTGCCAGCAGTGAACGGGCCAGAAAATACAATGAGCAGTTCTTC	CASSERARKYNEQFF
TRBJ1-2	.	TRBV24-1	once	14	.	CVTSAEQGAYGCTF
TRBJ1-1	.	TRBV6-1	once	12	TGTGCCAGCAGTGTGTCGGACACTGGAGCTTTCTTT	CASSVSDTGAFF
TRBJ2-7	.	TRBV5-1	many	14	TGCGCCAGCAGCTTGGGGACGACCTACTCCGAGCAGTACTTC	CASSLGTTYSEQYF
TRBJ2-2	.	TRBV27	.	16	TGTGCCAGCAGTTTATGGGGGTCAGGGTTCGCCGGGGAGCTGTTTTTT	CASSLWGSGFAGELFF
TRBJ2-1	TRBD2	TRBV7-2	many	13	TGTGCCAGCAGCTTAAGTCTAGCGGGAGAGCAGTTCTTC	CASSLSLAGEQFF
TRBJ1-4	.	TRBV7-8	many	16	TGTGCCAGCACCCAAGGCAGTTCCAACGTTAATGAAAAACTGTTTTTT	CASTQGSSNVNEKLFF
TRBJ2-5	.	TRBV4-1	many	13	TGCGCCAGCAGCCCCCTGGGCGTGCAGACCCAGTACTTC	CASSPLGVQTQYF
TRBJ2-2	.	TRBV20-1	many	11	TGCAGTGCCAGGGGGGCGGGGGAGCTGTTTTTT	CSARGAGELFF
TRBJ1-6	.	TRBV20-1	many	12	TGCAGTGCTAGAACAGCTAGGGGGCCCCTCCACTTT	CSARTARGPLHF
TRBJ2-1	.	TRBV9	many	15	TGTGCCAGCAGCGAGGGGGATACCCATTACAATGAGCAGTTCTTC	CASSEGDTHYNEQFF
TRBJ1-5	TRBD1	TRBV30	many	14	TGTGCCTGGAGTGTGGACAGGGGCAATCAGCCCCAGCATTTT	CAWSVDRGNQPQHF
TRBJ1-6	.	TRBV5-4	many	14	TGTGCCAGCAGCTTGGACGGGGGTAATTCACCCCTCCACTTT	CASSLDGGNSPLHF
TRBJ2-1	.	TRBV3-1	.	16	TGTGCCAGCAGCCACAAGCGGTTCAGCTCCTACAGTGAGCAGTTCTTC	CASSHKRFSSYSEQFF
TRBJ2-5	.	TRBV5-1	many	15	TGCGCCAGCAGCGCGGAGCCGGGGGTACAAGAGACCCAGTACTTC	CASSAEPGVQETQYF
TRBJ2-3	.	TRBV7-6	many	14	TGTGCCAGCAGCTTAGTTCCGGAACCGGATACGCAGTATTTT	CASSLVPEPDTQYF
TRBJ2-1	.	TRBV10-3	many	13	TGTGCCATGGGAGGCACCAACTACAATGAGCAGTTCTTC	CAMGGTNYNEQFF
TRBJ2-1	TRBD2	TRBV19	many	16	TGTGCCAGTATGGATAGGGCGGGAGTCGCCTACAATGAGCAGTTCTTC	CASMDRAGVAYNEQFF
TRBJ2-3	.	TRBV5-1	many	13	TGCGCCAGCAGTACGACAGTCACAGATACGCAGTATTTT	CASSTTVTDTQYF
TRBJ2-7	.	TRBV28	.	17	TGTGCCAGCAGTCCGTTCGTGGACTGGGGACCTTCCTACGAGCAGTACTTC	CASSPFVDWGPSYEQYF
TRBJ2-7	TRBD2	TRBV9	many	17	TGTGCCAGCAGCGTAGATGGTGGGGGGGACCTACGATCTGGGCAGTACTTC	CASSVDGGGDLRSGQYF
TRBJ1-1	.	TRBV2	.	13	TGTGCCAGCAATCCCGAACAGAACACTGAAGCTTTCTTT	CASNPEQNTEAFF
TRBJ2-5	.	TRBV6-1	many	16	TGTGCCAGCAGTGAAGGAGGAGGGATGGGCCAAGAGACCCAGTACTTC	CASSEGGGMGQETQYF
TRBJ1-4	TRBD1	TRBV28	.	15	TGTGCCAGCAGTTCCACAGGGGTGACTAATGAAAAACTGTTTTTT	CASSSTGVTNEKLFF
TRBJ1-6	.	TRBV20-1	many	13	TGCAGTGCCCCCGGGACTTATAATTCACCCCTCCACTTT	CSAPGTYNSPLHF
TRBJ2-7	TRBD2	TRBV29-1	many	14	TGCAGCGTTGAATTGGCGGGAGGCTCCTACGAGCAGTACTTC	CSVELAGGSYEQYF
TRBJ1-2	.	TRBV20-1	many	13	TGCAGTGCTAGCCCGGGGGGTAACTATGGCTACACCTTC	CSASPGGNYGYTF
TRBJ1-4	TRBD1	TRBV7-9	.	15	TGTGCCAGCAGCGAACCCGGGACAGGGCTACGGAAACTGTTTTTT	CASSEPGTGLRKLFF
TRBJ2-3	TRBD1	TRBV5-1	many	16	TGCGCCAGCAGCTTACAGGGGGCCGGGATGCGAGATACGCAGTATTTT	CASSLQGAGMRDTQYF
TRBJ1-2	TRBD1	TRBV5-1	many	14	TGCGCCAGCAGCGCAAGCGACAGGGCCTATGGCTACACCTTC	CASSASDRAYGYTF
TRBJ1-1	.	TRBV6-1	few	14	TGTGCCAGCAGTCGTAGACAGGAGAACACTGAAGCTTTCTTT	CASSRRQENTEAFF
TRBJ2-7	.	TRBV13	many	13	TGTGCCAGCAGCCCCGGAGGGGGAGGCGAGCAGTACTTC	CASSPGGGGEQYF
TRBJ1-6	.	TRBV28	.	13	TGTGCCAGCTCCCTCTCAGAAGTTTCACCCCTCCACTTT	CASSLSEVSPLHF
TRBJ1-1	.	TRBV20-1	.	15	TGCAGTGCTAGGGGACGCAGGGTGATGAACACTGAAGCTTTCTTT	CSARGRRVMNTEAFF
TRBJ2-5	TRBD2	TRBV5-1	many	15	TGCGCCAGCAGCTTGGCTTCTAGCGGCCCGGAGACCCAGTACTTC	CASSLASSGPETQYF
TRBJ2-2	TRBD2	TRBV6-6	many	15	TGTGCCAGCAGTCCTAGCGGGAGCTCCGCCGGGGAGCTGTTTTTT	CASSPSGSSAGELFF
TRBJ2-2	.	TRBV27	many	14	TGTGCCAGCAGGACAGGACAGACGGGCGGGGAGCTGTTTTTT	CASRTGQTGGELFF
TRBJ2-1	.	TRBV4-1	.	14	TGCGCCAGCAGCCAAGAGGACTTCTACAATGAGCAGTTCTTC	CASSQEDFYNEQFF
TRBJ2-1	.	TRBV10-3	many	16	TGTGCCATCAGTGAGTCAGAAACAGGGACGAACAATGAGCAGTTCTTC	CAISESETGTNNEQFF
TRBJ2-3	TRBD2	TRBV20-1	many	13	TGCAGTGCTACCCGGGGGGGCACAGATACGCAGTATTTT	CSATRGGTDTQYF
TRBJ2-2	.	TRBV4-1	many	14	TGCGCCAGCAATGTTGCACCTAACACCGGGGAGCTGTTTTTT	CASNVAPNTGELFF